These T cell receptor beta chains were read from a single sample in a study of blood T cell repertoires in COVID-19. Generated by immunoSEQ multiplex PCR, the TCRdb table keeps only in-frame clones and is missing some. The sample includes some 210,000 clones, approximately 90% of them seen just once. Sequencing input: peripheral blood. The origin of the receptors is a young man with acute or convalescent COVID-19. Each CDR3 is given with its conserved first and last residue. The D gene is left open where the match is weak. Size values are once, few and many counts, or a class for expanded clones, and some rows have none.

size: once
J: TRBJ1-1
V: TRBV11-2
D: .
DNA: TGTGCCAGCAGCTGGGGGGATATGAACACTGAAGCTTTCTTT
CDR3: CASSWGDMNTEAFF

size: .
J: TRBJ2-7
V: TRBV9
D: .
DNA: TGTGCCAGCAGCGTTGAAGCGGCCTCCTACGAGCAGTACTTC
CDR3: CASSVEAASYEQYF

size: .
J: TRBJ1-1
V: TRBV29-1
D: TRBD1
DNA: TGCAGCGGGGCCGGGACAGATGGTACTGAAGCTTTCTTT
CDR3: CSGAGTDGTEAFF

size: .
J: TRBJ2-2
V: TRBV7-3
D: .
DNA: TGTGCCAGCAGCTTGGTGGGAGGAGGCACCGGGGAGCTGTTTTTT
CDR3: CASSLVGGGTGELFF

size: .
J: TRBJ2-1
V: TRBV4-1
D: TRBD2
DNA: TGCGCCAGCAGCCAAGATCCTCCCTCCCCTAGCGGGCCGTACAATGAGCAGTTCTTC
CDR3: CASSQDPPSPSGPYNEQFF

size: .
J: TRBJ1-2
V: TRBV6-6
D: TRBD1
DNA: TGTGCCAGCAGTTACGAGGCAGGGGGCGACTATGGCTACACCTTC
CDR3: CASSYEAGGDYGYTF

size: .
J: TRBJ2-7
V: TRBV6-5
D: TRBD2
DNA: TGTGCCAGCAGTTTCCTAGCGGGGGAAGGAGTCCACGAGCAGTACTTC
CDR3: CASSFLAGEGVHEQYF

size: .
J: TRBJ1-5
V: TRBV5-1
D: .
DNA: TGCGCCAGCAGCTCCACAGGGCATAGCAATCAGCCCCAGCATTTT
CDR3: CASSSTGHSNQPQHF

size: .
J: TRBJ2-1
V: TRBV3-1/TRBV3-2
D: .
DNA: TGTGCCAGCAGCAAGGGGATTCGACCGTTCTTC
CDR3: CASSKGIRPFF

size: .
J: TRBJ2-7
V: TRBV7-9
D: TRBD2
DNA: TGTGCCAGCAGCTCAATTCCGGGACTAGCGGGGTACGAGCAGTACTTC
CDR3: CASSSIPGLAGYEQYF

size: .
J: TRBJ2-1
V: TRBV19
D: .
DNA: TGTGCCAGTAGTTCGCGGGAAAGCGCCTACAATGAGCAGTTCTTC
CDR3: CASSSRESAYNEQFF

size: .
J: TRBJ2-3
V: TRBV11-1
D: TRBD1
DNA: TGTGCCAGCAGCACACAGGGGGTAGATACGCAGTATTTT
CDR3: CASSTQGVDTQYF